This entry lists 19 T cell receptor beta chains sequenced from one sample in a study of T cells in Graves' hyperthyroidism and ophthalmopathy. Template material for amplifying TCR beta CDR3 regions consisted of RNA transcripts. First-round RT-PCR of the TCR CDR3 relied on the HTBI primer set. A single record per CDR3 protein comes from TCRdb applying MiXCR to the multiplex PCR reads. The sample includes around 260,000 distinct CDR3 sequences, less than 30% seen only once; the top ten take more than 25%. The sample was blood. The receptors originated from a man between 35 and 55 years old with Graves' hyperthyroidism that later progressed to Graves' ophthalmopathy.

This clonotype was detected many times. The rearrangement joins TRBV7-8 to TRBJ2-2; 10 bases match TRBD2. The CDR3 covers 14 residues. Germline CDR1 reads SGHVS; CDR2 reads FQNEAQ. J gave up 0 bases and V 11 bases, and 3 bases lay outside the gene matches. CDR3 bases: TGTGCCTGCGGACTAGCGGCGAACACCGGGGAGCTGTTTTTT. This encodes CACGLAANTGELFF.

This clonotype has at least ten counts. The CDR3: CAFRNTGELFF. In nucleotides, the CDR3 is TGTGCCTTCAGAAACACCGGGGAGCTGTTTTTT. The chain recombines TRBV30 with TRBJ2-2; D is unclear. The CDR3 totals 11 residues. Trimming removed 7 bases from V and 2 bases from J, with 5 bases in between. CDR1 and CDR2 (germline): GTSNPN, SVGIG (reference sequence).

In its sample, this clonotype was seen many times. The genes are TRBV6-4 and TRBJ2-2; D is ambiguous. The CDR3 runs 13 residues. V lost 4 bases, J lost 3 bases, and 6 bases lay in between. The germline V gene encodes CDR1 MRHNA and CDR2 SNTAGT. CDR3 DNA sequence: TGTGCCAGCAGTGGCCGGGACACCGGGGAGCTGTTTTTT. Translation gives CASSGRDTGELFF.

This clonotype was counted at least ten times. The CDR3 region is CASSVGLAGSRTYEQYF. For the CDR3, the DNA is TGTGCCAGCAGCGTGGGACTAGCGGGAAGCCGCACTTACGAGCAGTACTTC. V gene TRBV13 combines with J gene TRBJ2-7, with 13 nucleotides matching TRBD2. CDR3 length: 17 residues. The germline gives CDR1 PRHDT, CDR2 FYEKMQ (reference sequence). V was pared by 5 bases and J by 4 bases, with 11 bases of the junction left unmatched.

In its sample, this clonotype was seen many times. The V call is TRBV6-5, the J call TRBJ1-2; 8 bases agree with TRBD1. Unmatched junction bases numbered 3, after V lost 7 bases and J lost 2 bases. This CDR3 is 13 amino acids long. Germline-derived CDR1 and CDR2 are MNHEY and SVGAGI. CDR3 sequence (DNA): TGTGCCAGCACCGGGACAGGCAACTATGGCTACACCTTC. It specifies CASTGTGNYGYTF.

This clonotype was seen repeatedly, ten times or more. The chain combines TRBV7-8 with TRBJ1-1; 9 bases fit TRBD1. Trimming at V came to 4 bases and at J to 3 bases, leaving 6 bases not matched to a gene. The CDR3 runs 15 residues. Germline values: CDR1 SGHVS, CDR2 FQNEAQ. For the CDR3, the DNA is TGTGCCAGCAGCTGGGGGACAGGGCGCGACACTGAAGCTTTCTTT. Translation: CASSWGTGRDTEAFF.

Many counts were recorded for this clonotype. The CDR3 is CATKGTESYEQYF. CDR3 nucleotides: TGTGCCACTAAAGGGACAGAGAGCTACGAGCAGTACTTC. The rearrangement joins TRBV10-3 to TRBJ2-7; 7 positions match TRBD1. V lost 10 bases and J lost 3; bases outside the gene matches: 9. The CDR3 has 13 amino acids. Germline values: CDR1 ENHRY, CDR2 SYGVKD.

This clonotype qualifies as medium-sized. The rearrangement joins TRBV12-5 to TRBJ2-5; D is possibly TRBD1 (5 bases). Germline V CDR1 and CDR2: LGHNT, FRNRAP. The V and J ends lost 7 bases and 3 bases respectively, with 12 bases between them. CDR3 length: 13 residues. The CDR3 protein is CASATTDKETQYF. CDR3 sequence (DNA): TGTGCTAGTGCCACGACAGATAAAGAGACCCAGTACTTC.

This clonotype was seen ten or more times. The chain combines TRBV6-1 with TRBJ2-2; 7 positions agree with TRBD2. The CDR3 has 17 residues. V gave up 2 bases and J gave up 4 bases; unmatched junction bases: 10. Germline V gene data show CDR1 as MNHNS and CDR2 as SASEGT. The CDR3 here is CASSELSSSGATGELFF. The CDR3 DNA follows: TGTGCCAGCAGTGAATTGTCTTCTAGCGGAGCCACCGGGGAGCTGTTTTTT.

J is TRBJ2-5 and V is TRBV20-1; TRBD2 matches 7 bases. The CDR3 contains 16 residues. Germline V CDR1 and CDR2: DFQATT, SNEGSKA (reference sequence). The V and J ends lost 1 base and 1 base, in that order; junction bases with no gene match: 9. The CDR3 bases are TGCAGTGCTAGAGCCCTCCGATGGGAGGGCCAAGAGACCCAGTACTTC. Translating it yields CSARALRWEGQETQYF.

At least ten counts were recorded for this clonotype. The J gene is TRBJ2-5, the V gene TRBV19; perhaps TRBD2 as D (6 bases). With 5 bases removed from V and 6 bases from J, the gap between germline ends came to 16 bases. CDR1 is LNHDA and CDR2 is SQIVND in the germline V gene (reference sequence). The CDR3 covers 14 residues. CDR3 amino acids: CASSYTWGDQTQYF. CDR3 bases: TGTGCCAGTAGTTACACTTGGGGGGATCAGACCCAGTACTTC.

This clonotype was detected many times. This chain connects TRBV7-6 to TRBJ2-7; TRBD2 agrees at 8 bases. After removal of 5 bases from V and 4 bases from J, the junction contained 10 bases not matched to a gene. This CDR3 is built from 15 residues. Germline CDR1 SGHVS, CDR2 FNYEAQ. CDR3 nucleotides: TGTGCCAGCAGCAAGCAAACGGGAGGGCCGTACGAGCAGTACTTC. Translated: CASSKQTGGPYEQYF.

At least ten counts were recorded for this clonotype. This chain links TRBV19 with TRBJ2-5, with TRBD2 identical over 12 bases. Trimming cost V 5 bases and J 1 base; bases outside gene matches: 5. This CDR3 has 16 amino acids. Per the germline V gene, CDR1 is LNHDA and CDR2 is SQIVND (reference sequence). The CDR3 loop reads CASSGLAGGSQETQYF. The CDR3 DNA follows: TGTGCCAGTAGTGGTCTAGCGGGAGGGTCCCAAGAGACCCAGTACTTC.

This clonotype appeared many times. This chain's CDR3 is CSVSPGAGYGYTF. The CDR3 DNA reads TGCAGCGTTTCCCCCGGGGCAGGCTATGGCTACACCTTC. This chain uses TRBV29-1 with TRBJ1-2; weak D call: TRBD1 (5 bases). The CDR3 loop spans 13 amino acids. V dropped 5 bases and J dropped 4 bases, with 14 bases sitting between them. Per germline, CDR1 SQVTM and CDR2 ANQGSEA. The entire variable domain, with the rest obtained from reference TRBV29-1 and TRBJ1-2, is as follows: SAVISQKPSRDICQRGTSLTIQCQVDSQVTMMFWYRQQPGQSLTLIATANQGSEATYESGFVIDKFPISRPNLTFSTLTVSNMSPEDSSIYLCSVSPGAGYGYTFGSGTRLTVV.

This clonotype was detected a few times. The chain has TRBV19 and TRBJ1-5, with D unresolved. Germline CDR1 reads LNHDA; CDR2 reads SQIVND (reference sequence). This CDR3 has 14 residues. Trimming left V 3 bases short and J 5 bases short, with 11 bases between. CDR3: CASSIGESHQPQHF. CDR3 DNA: TGTGCCAGTAGTATCGGGGAATCGCATCAGCCCCAGCATTTT. Drawing the rest from reference TRBV19 and TRBJ1-5, the complete variable domain is DGGITQSPKYLFRKEGQNVTLSCEQNLNHDAMYWYRQDPGQGLRLIYYSQIVNDFQKGDIAEGYSVSREKKESFPLTVTSAQKNPTAFYLCASSIGESHQPQHFGDGTRLSIL.

J is TRBJ2-5 and V is TRBV4-1, with TRBD1 identical over 7 bases. With 5 bases clipped from V and 1 base from J, the junction kept 4 bases outside the gene matches. The CDR3 has 14 residues. The germline V gene encodes CDR1 MGHRA and CDR2 YSYEKL. CDR3 residues: CASSWDSIQETQYF. DNA of the CDR3: TGCGCCAGCAGCTGGGACAGCATCCAAGAGACCCAGTACTTC.

This clonotype came up many times. The V call is TRBV10-3, the J call TRBJ2-5; 9 nucleotides agree with TRBD1. V dropped 4 bases and J dropped 2; count of bases not matched to a gene: 2. The CDR3 spans 14 residues. CDR1 and CDR2 (germline): ENHRY, SYGVKD. The CDR3 DNA sequence: TGTGCCATCAGTGGGACAGGGGAACAAGAGACCCAGTACTTC. Encoded protein: CAISGTGEQETQYF.

The rearrangement links TRBV6-1 to TRBJ2-5, with D possibly TRBD2 on 5 matching bases. The CDR3 totals 14 residues. Germline V gene data show CDR1 as MNHNS and CDR2 as SASEGT. With 10 bases removed from V and 0 bases from J, the gap between germline ends came to 15 bases. The CDR3 sequence is CATQRGFNQETQYF. DNA for the CDR3: TGTGCCACTCAGAGAGGGTTTAACCAAGAGACCCAGTACTTC.

The chain has TRBV11-1 and TRBJ2-7, with D unresolved. Between the trimmed V and J ends, which lost 7 bases and 0 bases, there was a span of 19 bases. Germline V gives CDR1 SGHAT, CDR2 FQDESV (reference sequence). This CDR3 has 16 residues. Here the CDR3 reads CASNRMVGQDSYEQYF. The CDR3 nucleotides are TGTGCCAGCAACCGGATGGTGGGCCAGGACTCCTACGAGCAGTACTTC.